This T cell receptor beta chain emerged from a study of T cell responses to AZD1222 COVID-19 vaccine. General study findings and limits: At baseline, seropositivity was found in only six or seven AZD1222 recipients. Two AZD1222 doses significantly raised spike-specific TCR breadth and depth over controls.

Pooled together were second doses at about 4 or about 12 weeks. Libraries were prepared by immunoSEQ multiplex PCR; TCRdb keeps only in-frame clonotypes and omits some of them. The data show 75,000 to 90,000 clones, with more than 85% seen just once and more than 4.5% held by the top ten. As concerns this clone: No antigen is known for it.

CDR1 and CDR2 (germline): LGHNA, YNFKEQ. The CDR3 loop spans 15 amino acids. J gave up 3 bases and V 0 bases, and 4 bases lay outside the gene matches. Sequences were derived from peripheral blood, sampled 28 days after the second AZD1222 dose. The chain couples TRBV4-2 to TRBJ2-7, with 8 bases identical to TRBD2. The receptor was derived from an adult who received the AZD1222 COVID-19 vaccine. The CDR3 loop reads CASSQDSSGGYEQYF. CDR3 bases: TGTGCCAGCAGCCAAGATTCCAGCGGGGGCTACGAGCAGTACTTC.